These 14 T cell receptor beta chains came from one sample sequenced in a study of radiation and T cells in renal cell carcinoma. The time point here: blood 4 weeks post-SBRT, at nephrectomy. Treatment of the sample: 15 Gy SBRT to primary tumor, nephrectomy 4 weeks later. Sequencing used immunoSEQ multiplex PCR; TCRdb keeps in-frame clones, though not all of them. The sample lists approximately 43,000 clones, roughly four fifths seen once, with 25% to 35% in the top ten. Sequenced here: blood, sampled from a patient whose treatment included radiotherapy and nephrectomy. The receptors here all came from a woman between 65 and 79 years old with renal cell carcinoma.

The rearrangement uses TRBV23-1 and TRBJ2-7; the D call may be TRBD1 or TRBD2 (6 bases each). TRBV23-1 counts as an open reading frame of uncertain function. Trimming pared 3 bases from V and 2 bases from J, leaving 11 bases between. This CDR3 is built from 14 residues. Written as DNA, the CDR3 is TGCGCCAGCAGTCACGAGGGGGGCACCTACGAGCAGTACTTC. Translation gives CASSHEGGTYEQYF.

A few counts support this clone. This chain connects TRBV4-1 to TRBJ1-1; D is uncertain. The CDR3 loop spans 16 amino acids. Germline CDR1 is MGHRA and CDR2 is YSYEKL. Trimming pared 0 bases from V and 0 bases from J, leaving 11 bases between. The CDR3 is CASSQEFFRMNTEAFF. The CDR3 DNA is TGCGCCAGCAGCCAAGAGTTCTTCCGCATGAACACTGAAGCTTTCTTT.

V is TRBV7-2 and J is TRBJ2-7, with 12 bases matching TRBD2. CDR3 length: 13 amino acids. Germline V gene sequence: CDR1 SGHTA, CDR2 FQGNSA. V shed 10 bases and J 5 bases; nucleotides not matched to a gene: 6. The CDR3 DNA reads as TGTGCCACCAGACTAGCGGGGGCCGACGAGCAGTACTTC. Its translation is CATRLAGADEQYF.

This clone was recorded a few times. The chain joins TRBV4-1 to TRBJ2-1, with 11 bases fitting TRBD2. Germline CDR1 is MGHRA and CDR2 is YSYEKL. CDR3 length: 18 amino acids. V shed 0 bases, J shed 6 bases, and the junction held 10 bases outside the gene matches. The chain's CDR3 is CASSQDRLIAGGPNEQFF. CDR3 sequence (DNA): TGCGCCAGCAGCCAAGATCGCCTGATAGCGGGGGGGCCCAATGAGCAGTTCTTC.

The chain uses TRBV29-1 and TRBJ1-5; D possibly corresponds to TRBD1 (6 bases). This CDR3 is built from 13 residues. CDR1 and CDR2 from the germline V gene are SQVTM and ANQGSEA. The V and J ends lost 4 bases and 6 bases respectively, with 13 bases between them. The DNA of the CDR3 is TGCAGCGTTGGGGAGGGGGTCGGTCAGCCCCAGCATTTT. This translates into CSVGEGVGQPQHF.

This clone was counted a single time. Other DNA sequences in the same sample also yield this CDR3. The V and J genes are TRBV6-4 and TRBJ2-3, with 9 bases identical to TRBD2. This CDR3 is 15 amino acids long. Germline values: CDR1 MRHNA, CDR2 SNTAGT. The V segment lost 5 bases and the J segment 0 bases; nucleotides outside the gene matches: 3. The CDR3 nucleotides are TGTGCCAGCAGTCCGACTAGCGGAAGCACAGATACGCAGTATTTT. Encoded protein: CASSPTSGSTDTQYF.

The gene calls are TRBV9 and TRBJ2-5; 7 bases fit TRBD2. V dropped 1 base and J dropped 7; count of bases not matched to a gene: 10. The CDR3 length is 15 residues. The germline CDR1 and CDR2 sequences are SGDLS and YYNGEE. The CDR3 region has the DNA TGTGCCAGCAGCGTAAACTTGGAGTCGGGGGGGACCCAGTACTTC. The encoded protein is CASSVNLESGGTQYF. Full variable domain (rest looked up from reference TRBV9 and TRBJ2-5): DSGVTQTPKHLITATGQRVTLRCSPRSGDLSVYWYQQSLDQGLQFLIQYYNGEERAKGNILERFSAQQFPDLHSELNLSSLELGDSALYFCASSVNLESGGTQYFGPGTRLLVL.

A single count supports this clone. The V gene is TRBV9, the J gene TRBJ2-2; perhaps TRBD1 as D (5 bases). Trimming shortened V by 3 bases and J by 5 bases, and 14 bases separated the two germline ends. Germline V gene lookup returns CDR1 SGDLS and CDR2 YYNGEE. The CDR3 consists of 15 residues. CDR3 protein: CASSGVGAKTGELFF. The CDR3, as DNA: TGTGCCAGCAGCGGGGTAGGGGCAAAGACCGGGGAGCTGTTTTTT.

The chain links TRBV2 to TRBJ2-3; D call uncertain. Germline V gene lookup returns CDR1 SNHLY and CDR2 FYNNEI. The CDR3 covers 14 residues. The V end was cut by 6 bases, the J end by 5 bases, with 15 bases between. The CDR3 nucleotides read TGTGCCAGCAGCGGGCGTAGAACCGGAGATACGCAGTATTTT. Its protein is CASSGRRTGDTQYF.

The chain has TRBV6-1 and TRBJ1-3, with D unresolved. The V gene lost 7 bases and the J gene lost 8 bases, with 15 bases spanning the gap. Germline V lookup: CDR1 MNHNS, CDR2 SASEGT. CDR3 length: 13 amino acids. CDR3 loop: CASMKGEWHTIYF. As DNA, the CDR3 is TGTGCCAGCATGAAGGGCGAGTGGCACACCATATATTTT.

V and J are TRBV27 and TRBJ2-5; perhaps TRBD1 as D (5 bases). Trimming shortened V by 6 bases and J by 7 bases, and 9 bases separated the two germline ends. Germline assignment: CDR1 MNHEY and CDR2 SMNVEV (reference sequence). This CDR3 spans 11 amino acids. The CDR3 loop reads CASRRGATQYF. The CDR3, as DNA: TGTGCCAGCAGAAGGGGTGCGACCCAGTACTTC.

This chain links TRBV11-2 with TRBJ2-7, with 12 nucleotides matching TRBD2. Germline CDR1 is SGHAT and CDR2 is FQNNGV. The V and J ends lost 5 bases and 7 bases, in that order; junction bases with no gene match: 15. The CDR3 loop spans 17 amino acids. CDR3 DNA sequence: TGTGCCAGCAGCCCACCGGGTGCTAGCGGGGGGGCCAGAGAGCAGTACTTC. Its translation: CASSPPGASGGAREQYF.

This clone was recorded at least ten times. The rearrangement links TRBV7-5 to TRBJ1-1; the D call in the table, TRBD1, was not verified against the DNA. TRBV7-5 is an annotated pseudogene. The CDR3 contains 16 residues. CDR3 loop: CARSYRPTGEFSEAFF. The CDR3, as DNA: TGTGCCAGAAGCTACCGACCGACAGGGGAATTCTCTGAAGCTTTCTTT.

The chain employs TRBV27 and TRBJ2-7; 8 bases align to TRBD1. This CDR3 region has 17 residues. V shed 5 bases, J shed 5 bases, and the junction held 17 bases outside the gene matches. Germline CDR1 and CDR2: MNHEY and SMNVEV (reference sequence). CDR3 loop: CASSPTPDRVGIDEQYF. The CDR3 DNA is TGTGCCAGCAGTCCAACTCCGGACAGGGTGGGTATTGACGAGCAGTACTTC.